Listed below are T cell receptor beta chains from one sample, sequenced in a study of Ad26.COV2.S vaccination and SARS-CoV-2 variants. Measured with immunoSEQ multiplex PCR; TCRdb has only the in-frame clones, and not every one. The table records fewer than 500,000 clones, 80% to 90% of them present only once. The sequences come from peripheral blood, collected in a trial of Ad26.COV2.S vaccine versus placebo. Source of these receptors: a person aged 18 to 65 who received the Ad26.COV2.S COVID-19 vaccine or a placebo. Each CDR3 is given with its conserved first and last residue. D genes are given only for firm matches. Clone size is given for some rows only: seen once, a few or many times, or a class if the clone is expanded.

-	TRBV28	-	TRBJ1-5	CASSGGGGGQPQHF	TGTGCCAGCAGCGGAGGTGGGGGTGGCCAGCCCCAGCATTTT
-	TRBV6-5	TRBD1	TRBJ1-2	CASRAGGSGYGYTF	TGTGCCAGCAGAGCAGGGGGCTCCGGCTATGGCTACACCTTC
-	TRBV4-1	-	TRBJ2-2	CASSPGAAGELFF	TGCGCCAGCAGCCCAGGCGCGGCCGGGGAGCTGTTTTTT
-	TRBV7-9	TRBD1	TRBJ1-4	CASSLGTGANEKLFF	TGTGCCAGCAGCTTAGGGACAGGGGCTAATGAAAAACTGTTTTTT
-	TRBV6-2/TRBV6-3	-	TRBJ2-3	CASSYLVGAADTQYF	TGTGCCAGCAGTTACCTGGTGGGCGCGGCAGATACGCAGTATTTT
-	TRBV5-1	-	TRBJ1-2	CASSSGSGDYGYTF	TGCGCCAGCAGCTCCGGCTCTGGGGACTATGGCTACACCTTC
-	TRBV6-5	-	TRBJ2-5	CASSFRGTVGTQYF	TGTGCCAGCAGTTTCCGGGGGACTGTAGGAACCCAGTACTTC
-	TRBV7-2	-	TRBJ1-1	CASSLARDAKAFF	TGTGCCAGCAGCTTAGCGAGGGACGCGAAAGCTTTCTTT
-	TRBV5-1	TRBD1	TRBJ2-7	CASRTRTGVSYEQYF	TGCGCCAGCAGAACGAGGACAGGAGTCTCCTACGAGCAGTACTTC
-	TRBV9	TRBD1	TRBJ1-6	CASRAQGWNSPLHF	TGTGCCAGCAGAGCACAGGGGTGGAATTCACCCCTCCACTTT
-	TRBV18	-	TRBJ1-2	CASSPTAVQGNYGYTF	TGTGCCAGCTCCCCGACCGCTGTTCAGGGGAACTATGGCTACACCTTC
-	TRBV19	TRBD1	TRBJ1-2	CASSRGRRGTGNGYTF	TGTGCCAGTAGTCGCGGAAGGAGGGGGACAGGGAACGGCTACACCTTC
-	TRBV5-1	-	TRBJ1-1	CASSLGHVTEAFF	TGCGCCAGCAGCCTAGGACACGTCACTGAAGCTTTCTTT
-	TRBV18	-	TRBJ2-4	CASSPGFEVAKNIQYF	TGTGCCAGCTCACCTGGTTTCGAGGTAGCCAAAAACATTCAGTACTTC
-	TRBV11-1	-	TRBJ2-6	CASSLGFSGANVLTF	TGTGCCAGCAGCTTAGGGTTTTCTGGGGCCAACGTCCTGACTTTC
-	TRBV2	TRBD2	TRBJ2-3	CASSDVAGGDTQYF	TGTGCCAGCAGTGATGTCGCGGGAGGAGATACGCAGTATTTT
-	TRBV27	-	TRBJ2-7	CASSPKGHGGYEQYF	TGTGCCAGCAGTCCAAAGGGACATGGAGGCTACGAGCAGTACTTC
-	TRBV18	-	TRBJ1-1	CASSPGLYLNTEAFF	TGTGCCAGCTCACCGGGACTTTACTTGAACACTGAAGCTTTCTTT
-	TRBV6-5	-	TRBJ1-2	CASKFGSNYGYTF	TGTGCCAGCAAGTTCGGTTCTAACTATGGCTACACCTTC
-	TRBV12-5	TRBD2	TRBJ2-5	CASGFGTSGRTETQYF	TGTGCTAGTGGTTTCGGCACTAGCGGGAGAACGGAGACCCAGTACTTC
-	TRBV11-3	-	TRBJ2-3	CASSSSVADTQYF	TGTGCCAGCAGCTCCTCGGTCGCAGATACGCAGTATTTT
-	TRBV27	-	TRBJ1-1	CASSSSLNTEAFF	TGTGCCAGCAGTTCGTCCCTGAACACTGAAGCTTTCTTT
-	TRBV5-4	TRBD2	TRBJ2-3	CASSSAGGGTDTQYF	TGTGCCAGCAGTTCAGCGGGGGGAGGAACAGATACGCAGTATTTT
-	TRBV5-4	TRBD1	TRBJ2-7	CASSFGGQASREQYF	TGTGCCAGCAGCTTTGGGGGACAGGCTTCCCGCGAGCAGTACTTC
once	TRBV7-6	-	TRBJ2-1	CASSLMVGRDDGEQFF	TGTGCCAGCAGCTTGATGGTTGGGCGGGATGACGGTGAGCAGTTCTTC
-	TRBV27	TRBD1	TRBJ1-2	CASSLTGTGGNYGYTF	TGTGCCAGCAGTTTGACCGGGACAGGGGGCAACTATGGCTACACCTTC
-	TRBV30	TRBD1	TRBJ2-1	CAWKAPYRGRIYNEQFF	TGTGCCTGGAAAGCTCCCTACAGGGGAAGGATATACAATGAGCAGTTCTTC
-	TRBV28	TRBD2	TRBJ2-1	CASTSPAGGNNEQFF	TGTGCCAGCACTTCCCCAGCGGGAGGTAACAATGAGCAGTTCTTC
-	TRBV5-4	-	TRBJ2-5	CASSLRSASGETQYF	TGTGCCAGCAGCTTGAGAAGCGCCTCGGGGGAGACCCAGTACTTC
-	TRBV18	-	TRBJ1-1	CASSPAISLQGGGAFF	TGTGCCAGCTCACCGGCAATCAGTTTACAGGGCGGAGGAGCTTTCTTT
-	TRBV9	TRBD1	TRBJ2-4	CASSLFGTGTNIQYF	TGTGCCAGCAGCTTATTCGGGACAGGGACAAACATTCAGTACTTC
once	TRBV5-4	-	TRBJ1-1	CASSLIRAGNTEAFF	TGTGCCAGCAGCTTGATCAGGGCGGGGAACACTGAAGCTTTCTTT
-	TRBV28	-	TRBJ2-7	CASSFSVDEQYF	TGTGCCAGCAGTTTTTCGGTGGACGAGCAGTACTTC
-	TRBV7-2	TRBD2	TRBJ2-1	CASMTSGVHRQFF	TGTGCCAGCATGACTAGCGGTGTACATCGGCAGTTCTTC
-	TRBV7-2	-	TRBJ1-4	CASSPRREGREKLFF	TGTGCCAGCAGCCCTCGACGAGAGGGGAGGGAAAAACTGTTTTTT
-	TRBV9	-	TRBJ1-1	CASSATTNTEAFF	TGTGCCAGCAGCGCGACGACAAACACTGAAGCTTTCTTT
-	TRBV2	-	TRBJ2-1	CASIKIRDNEQFF	TGTGCCAGCATCAAGATACGCGACAATGAGCAGTTCTTC
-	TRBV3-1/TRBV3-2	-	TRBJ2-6	CASRLTPGPSSGANVLTF	TGTGCCAGCAGGCTTACGCCGGGGCCTAGCTCTGGGGCCAACGTCCTGACTTTC
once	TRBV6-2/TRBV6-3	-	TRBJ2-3	CASSYSGRTVSDTQYF	TGTGCCAGCAGTTACTCTGGACGTACGGTCTCAGATACGCAGTATTTT
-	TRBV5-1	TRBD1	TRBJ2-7	CASSALQGSYEQYF	TGCGCCAGCAGCGCCCTACAGGGGTCCTACGAGCAGTACTTC
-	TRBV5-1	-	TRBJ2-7	CASALPTVGPSYEQYF	TGCGCCAGCGCCTTACCTACGGTGGGCCCTTCCTACGAGCAGTACTTC
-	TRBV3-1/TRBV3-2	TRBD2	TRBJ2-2	CASSPRLAGNTGELFF	TGTGCCAGCAGCCCACGACTAGCGGGGAACACCGGGGAGCTGTTTTTT
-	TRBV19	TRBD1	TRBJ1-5	CASIGTGLFQPQHF	TGTGCCAGTATTGGGACAGGGCTTTTTCAGCCCCAGCATTTT
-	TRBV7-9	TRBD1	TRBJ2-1	CASSWGQGVSFF	TGTGCCAGCAGCTGGGGACAGGGGGTGTCGTTCTTC
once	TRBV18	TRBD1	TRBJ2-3	CASSPALLGGPDTQYF	TGTGCCAGCTCACCTGCCCTGCTAGGGGGCCCAGATACGCAGTATTTT
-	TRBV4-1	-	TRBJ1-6	CASSQEPAGNSPLHF	TGCGCCAGCAGCCAAGAGCCGGCAGGTAATTCACCCCTCCACTTT
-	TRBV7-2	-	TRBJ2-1	CASSFSYNEQFF	TGTGCCAGCAGCTTTTCTTACAATGAGCAGTTCTTC
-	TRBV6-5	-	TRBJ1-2	CASTLSGTLNYGYTF	TGTGCCAGCACCCTATCTGGGACGCTTAACTATGGCTACACCTTC
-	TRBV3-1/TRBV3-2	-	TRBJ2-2	CASSQDPGGGYGELFF	TGTGCCAGCAGCCAAGATCCCGGGGGCGGTTACGGGGAGCTGTTTTTT
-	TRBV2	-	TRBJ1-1	CASSEAGTEAFF	TGTGCCAGCAGTGAAGCAGGAACTGAAGCTTTCTTT
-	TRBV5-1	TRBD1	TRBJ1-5	CASSLAGQVNQPQHF	TGCGCCAGCAGCTTGGCGGGACAGGTCAATCAGCCCCAGCATTTT